This T cell receptor beta chain was sequenced during a study of blood T cell repertoires in COVID-19. Study-level background: Samples representing acute and convalescent COVID-19 were sourced from the United States, Italy and Spain.

The CDR3 sequence is 15 residues long. V lost 8 bases, J lost 2 bases, and 19 bases lay in between. Germline assignment: CDR1 PRHDT and CDR2 FYEKMQ (reference sequence). In the original workflow: The assay estimated nucleated cells by amplifying reference gene primers. The table came from immunoSEQ multiplex PCR; TCRdb's copy has only in-frame clones and leaves some out. That table supplies the V and J calls and clone size; D and trimming were determined from the DNA. The sample yields around 72,000 clones, approximately 88% seen once. The sequence was collected from a woman aged 50 to 60 with acute or convalescent COVID-19. The rearrangement links TRBV13 to TRBJ2-7, with D perhaps matching TRBD1 (6 bases). The sample was peripheral blood. CDR3 sequence: CASSSKQGPPYEQYF. The DNA for the CDR3 is TGTGCCAGCTCCTCGAAACAGGGACCACCCTACGAGCAGTACTTC.